One and the same sample provided the 4 T cell receptor beta chains below, sequenced in a study of blood T cell repertoires in COVID-19. Sequencing used immunoSEQ multiplex PCR; TCRdb keeps in-frame clones, though not all of them. The table shows 250,000 to 350,000 clones, with around 90% occurring only once. Input material: PBMCs or T cells enriched from blood (not recorded which). The receptors were sampled from a woman aged 18 to 35 with acute COVID-19.

This clone appeared a few times. J is TRBJ2-5 and V is TRBV12-3 or TRBV12-4, with D unresolved. With 8 bases removed from V and 2 bases from J, the gap between germline ends came to 12 bases. This CDR3 is 13 amino acids long. As DNA, the CDR3 is TGTGCCAGCGGGCAGCATCGTCAAGAGACCCAGTACTTC. Translation: CASGQHRQETQYF.

The count of this clone is one. CDR3 sequence (DNA): TGTGCCAGTAGTGCACCGGGACAGGGGCAAGAAAAACTGTTTTTT. Translation gives CASSAPGQGQEKLFF. V and J are TRBV19 and TRBJ1-4; 10 bases agree with TRBD1. Looked up from germline, CDR1 is LNHDA and CDR2 is SQIVND (reference sequence). With 5 bases clipped from V and 8 bases from J, the junction kept 8 bases outside the gene matches. This CDR3 is built from 15 residues.

About this clone itself: Relative to the germline gene, one junction end is altered; a read error may explain this. The V and J genes are TRBV9 and TRBJ1-2; D gene uncertain. This CDR3 has 13 amino acids. Germline assignment: CDR1 SGDLS and CDR2 YYNGEE. CDR3 amino acids: CASSVGPEPAECF. CDR3 in DNA: TGTGCCAGCAGCGTAGGGCCCGAGCCGGCGGAGTGCTTC.

The rearrangement links TRBV5-1 to TRBJ2-7, with 7 bases identical to TRBD1. This CDR3 is built from 16 residues. Germline values: CDR1 SGHRS, CDR2 YFSETQ. Unmatched junction bases numbered 10, after V lost 4 bases and J lost 0 bases. The CDR3 DNA reads TGCGCCAGCAGCCGTCCGACAGGGATAAACTCCTACGAGCAGTACTTC. Encoded protein: CASSRPTGINSYEQYF.